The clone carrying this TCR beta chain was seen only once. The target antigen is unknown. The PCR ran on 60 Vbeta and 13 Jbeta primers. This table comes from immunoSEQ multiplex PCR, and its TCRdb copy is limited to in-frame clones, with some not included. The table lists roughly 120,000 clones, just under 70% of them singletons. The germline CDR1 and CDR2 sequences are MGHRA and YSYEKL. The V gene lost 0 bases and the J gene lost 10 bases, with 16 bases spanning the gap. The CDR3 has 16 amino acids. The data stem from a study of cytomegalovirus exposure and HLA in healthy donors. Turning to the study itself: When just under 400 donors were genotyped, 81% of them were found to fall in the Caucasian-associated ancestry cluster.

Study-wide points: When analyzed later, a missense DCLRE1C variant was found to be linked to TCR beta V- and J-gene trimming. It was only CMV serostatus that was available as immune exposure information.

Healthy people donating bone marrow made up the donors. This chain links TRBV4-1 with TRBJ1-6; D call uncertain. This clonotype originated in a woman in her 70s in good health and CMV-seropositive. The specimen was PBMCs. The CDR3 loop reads CASSQEIRLNLSPLHF. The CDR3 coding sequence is TGCGCCAGCAGCCAAGAGATCCGCCTAAACCTATCACCCCTCCACTTT.